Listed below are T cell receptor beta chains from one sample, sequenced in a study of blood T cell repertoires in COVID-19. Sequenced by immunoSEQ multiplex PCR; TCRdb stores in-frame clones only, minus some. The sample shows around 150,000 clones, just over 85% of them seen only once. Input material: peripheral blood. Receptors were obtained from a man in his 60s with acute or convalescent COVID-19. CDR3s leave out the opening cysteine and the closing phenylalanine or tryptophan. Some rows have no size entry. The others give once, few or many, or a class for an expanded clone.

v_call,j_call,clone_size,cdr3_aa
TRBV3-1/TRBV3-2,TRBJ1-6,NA,ASSQGGAGSPLH
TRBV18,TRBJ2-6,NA,ASSYTPGQDHSGANVLT
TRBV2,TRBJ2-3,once,ASSEAETSGSRRY
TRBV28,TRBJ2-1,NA,ASRTNRQGGSYNEQF
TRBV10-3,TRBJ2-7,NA,AISESIQRGISYEQY
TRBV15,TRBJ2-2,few,ATSRVLTGELF
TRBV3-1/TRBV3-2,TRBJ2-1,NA,ASSQNGGTGPNEQF
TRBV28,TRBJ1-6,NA,ASGRDGGNSPLH
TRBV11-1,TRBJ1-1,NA,ASSLGGVRNTEAF
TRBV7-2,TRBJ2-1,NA,ASARLTPGNEQF
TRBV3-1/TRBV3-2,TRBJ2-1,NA,ASSSSRTGYNEQF
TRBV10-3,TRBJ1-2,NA,AIRPGQGERFYGYT
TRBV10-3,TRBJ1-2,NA,AISETVQSGYT
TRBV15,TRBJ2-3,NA,ATSRDALQGYSTDTQY
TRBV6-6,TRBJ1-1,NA,ASSSGQGGPNTEAF
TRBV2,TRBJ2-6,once,ASEPTSGIAVGANVLT
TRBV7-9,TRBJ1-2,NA,ASSPPSYYGYT
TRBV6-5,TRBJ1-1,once,ASVPGQGASTEAF
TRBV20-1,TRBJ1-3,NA,SASGQGPGNTIY
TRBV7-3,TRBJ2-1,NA,ASSTGLVNEQF
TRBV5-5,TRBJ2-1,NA,ASSLAGSSGSFFENEQF
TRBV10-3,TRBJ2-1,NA,AISNPGAGHSYNEQF
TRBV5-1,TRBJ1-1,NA,ASSSLTGGTEAF
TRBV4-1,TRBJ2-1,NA,ASSQRGPAQSGRINEQF
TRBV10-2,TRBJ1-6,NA,ASSPSGTGMGSPLH
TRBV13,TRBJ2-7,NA,ASSRLGAGVYEQY
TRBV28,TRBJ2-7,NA,ASSYVTGLYEQY
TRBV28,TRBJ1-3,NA,ASSGRGSGNTIY
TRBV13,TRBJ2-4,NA,ASSLRGAGGPKAKNIQY
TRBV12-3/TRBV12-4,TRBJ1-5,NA,ASRGDSHQPQH
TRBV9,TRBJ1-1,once,ASSPWGPATEAF
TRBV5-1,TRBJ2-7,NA,ASSLTGYHEQY
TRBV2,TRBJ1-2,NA,ASSSGTGAGGYT
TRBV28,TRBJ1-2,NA,ASQDRRNYGYT
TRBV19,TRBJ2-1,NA,ASKGVAVQDNEQF
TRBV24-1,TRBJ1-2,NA,ATSEGANYGYT
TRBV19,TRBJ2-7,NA,ASSTPGSSYEQY
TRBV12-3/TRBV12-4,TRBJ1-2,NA,ASSLQISYGYT
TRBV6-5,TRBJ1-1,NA,ASSYNRNTEAF
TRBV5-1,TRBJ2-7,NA,ASSTGQGEGEQY
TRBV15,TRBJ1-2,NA,ATSRLLQGAYGYT
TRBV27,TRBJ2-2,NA,ASSLLATLNTGELF
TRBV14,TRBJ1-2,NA,ASSQKQGSGYT
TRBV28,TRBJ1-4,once,ASSPWGANGGTNEKLF
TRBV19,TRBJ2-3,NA,ASSIGRISVGKDTQY
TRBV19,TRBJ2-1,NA,ASRVGQGGLREQF
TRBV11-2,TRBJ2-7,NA,ASSLDLAGADEQY
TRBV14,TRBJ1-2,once,ASSQDVQGSSYGYT